This TCR beta chain was found in a study of blood T cells in healthy people across ages. This clonotype came up a few times. Its antigen remains unknown. Trimming took off 0 bases at V and 5 bases at J, with 7 bases between the two ends. Germline V gives CDR1 KGHSH, CDR2 LQKENI. The length of the CDR3 is 14 residues. Findings and caveats of the study: Fewer expanded clones and more diversity marked long-lived versus aged donors.

Researchers collected roughly 10 milliliters of peripheral blood from every single donor. Combining a sample-barcoded 5' primer with a J-beta primer mix, a second PCR ran for 7 to 11 cycles. A template-switch adaptor that had 12 random nucleotides put a tag on each cDNA molecule. TCRdb reprocessed the 5' RACE reads via MiXCR and lists one record per CDR3 protein. The sample has over a million distinct CDR3 sequences; 42% are singletons. The chain is built from TRBV18 and TRBJ1-4; D not resolved. This sequence originates from a woman aged 18-29 years in good health. The sample consisted of blood. CDR3 coding DNA: TGTGCCAGCTCACCACCGTGGGAGAATGAAAAACTGTTTTTT. Translating gives CASSPPWENEKLFF.